This T cell receptor beta chain is from a study of T cell responses to AZD1222 COVID-19 vaccine. Remarks on this clone: Its target is not known.

Measured with immunoSEQ multiplex PCR; TCRdb has only the in-frame clones, and not every one. The table includes about 140,000 clones, around 88% detected once. Notes on the study in general: Regions 160-218 and 743-854 held dominance among vaccine-associated CD4 TCRs, which spanned spike. Spike-specific TCR breadth and depth rose after two AZD1222 doses. Among the donors, most were white British and more were female, and clonal diversity was possibly underestimated.

This CDR3 region has 20 residues. Germline CDR1 reads LGHDT; CDR2 reads YNNKEL (reference sequence). J gave up 0 bases and V 4 bases, and 16 bases lay outside the gene matches. This receptor was taken from an adult in good health. Sequencing used peripheral blood, obtained on day 0 of AZD1222 vaccination. The chain joins TRBV3-1 (or the pseudogene TRBV3-2) to TRBJ2-1, with TRBD2 identical over 9 bases. The CDR3 sequence: CASSPIHWLAGMSSYNEQFF. CDR3 sequence (DNA): TGTGCCAGCAGCCCAATACATTGGCTAGCGGGAATGAGCTCCTACAATGAGCAGTTCTTC.